The 22 T cell receptor beta chains listed next were all sequenced from one sample in a study of early T cells in non-severe SARS-CoV-2 infection. TCRdb reprocessed the 5' RACE reads via MiXCR and lists one record per CDR3 protein. Altogether more than 45,000 distinct CDR3 sequences are present, approximately 8% being singletons, with the ten largest covering about 3.4%. The sequenced sample was whole blood. The origin of the receptors is an adult who was a healthcare worker with PCR-confirmed SARS-CoV-2 infection or an uninfected control (not recorded which).

This chain connects TRBV6-5 to TRBJ1-5, with 8 bases matching TRBD1. Germline assignment: CDR1 MNHEY and CDR2 SVGAGI. J gave up 4 bases and V 4 bases, and 3 bases lay outside the gene matches. The CDR3 extends over 14 amino acids. The CDR3 DNA sequence: TGTGCCAGCAGTTTGGGACAGGTTAATCAGCCCCAGCATTTT. Translation gives CASSLGQVNQPQHF.

This clonotype appeared a few times. This chain links TRBV7-9 with TRBJ1-2; D remains ambiguous. The CDR3 sequence is 10 residues long. The germline CDR1 and CDR2 sequences are SEHNR and FQNEAQ (reference sequence). The ends were cut back, 8 bases at V and 4 bases at J, with 5 bases in the middle. CDR3 in amino acids: CASGGYGYTF. CDR3 in DNA: TGTGCCAGCGGAGGCTATGGCTACACCTTC.

The gene calls are TRBV9 and TRBJ2-3, with 7 bases fitting TRBD2. The V gene end was trimmed by 4 bases and the J gene end by 6 bases; junction bases not matched to a gene: 11. Germline CDR1 is SGDLS and CDR2 is YYNGEE. The CDR3 spans 15 residues. The CDR3 nucleotides read TGTGCCAGCAGCTCTCCAACGCGGGAGATGGATACGCAGTATTTT. Translating it yields CASSSPTREMDTQYF.

The chain employs TRBV20-1 and TRBJ2-3, with 14 bases aligning to TRBD2. Germline V gene sequence: CDR1 DFQATT, CDR2 SNEGSKA (reference sequence). The CDR3 extends over 14 amino acids. This CDR3 is CSPGLAGGKDTQYF. The DNA of the CDR3 is TGCAGCCCTGGACTAGCGGGAGGTAAAGATACGCAGTATTTT.

The gene calls are TRBV5-1 and TRBJ2-7, with 8 bases fitting TRBD2. Trimming cost V 4 bases and J 5 bases; bases outside gene matches: 5. Germline-derived CDR1 and CDR2 are SGHRS and YFSETQ. There are 13 residues in the CDR3. The CDR3: CASSPGTRNEQYF. In DNA form, the CDR3 reads TGCGCCAGCAGCCCCGGGACTAGGAACGAGCAGTACTTC.

The chain employs TRBV20-1 and TRBJ2-7; D gene ambiguous. The CDR3 length is 13 residues. The germline V gene encodes CDR1 DFQATT and CDR2 SNEGSKA (reference sequence). The V gene lost 2 bases and the J gene lost 5 bases, with 13 bases spanning the gap. The CDR3 region is CSARLGWGDEQYF. The CDR3 DNA reads as TGCAGTGCTAGATTGGGATGGGGTGACGAGCAGTACTTC.

This clonotype was counted many times. This sequence joins TRBV6-4 and TRBJ2-3; TRBD2 matches 7 bases. Germline V gene data show CDR1 as MRHNA and CDR2 as SNTAGT. This CDR3 comprises 16 residues. Germline trimming cut 8 bases from V and 1 base from J; bases unmatched to any gene: 12. The CDR3: CASFASGPKGTDTQYF. DNA of the CDR3: TGTGCCAGCTTCGCTAGCGGCCCAAAGGGCACAGATACGCAGTATTTT.

The V and J genes are TRBV12-2 and TRBJ1-2; TRBD1 reflects the table's D call only, with no check against the DNA. TRBV12-2 is designated a pseudogene. This CDR3 has 15 residues. CDR3 sequence reads: CASRPDWGRPNGYTF. The CDR3 bases are TGTGCAAGTCGCCCAGATTGGGGGCGTCCTAATGGCTACACCTTC.

This clonotype occurred a few times. The chain has TRBV18 and TRBJ2-2; no clear D. V gave up 0 bases and J gave up 1 base, with 15 bases separating them. Germline CDR1 and CDR2: KGHSH and LQKENI. This CDR3 comprises 18 residues. CDR3 in amino acids: CASSPPIHVDLNTGELFF. CDR3 sequence (DNA): TGTGCCAGCTCACCACCGATTCACGTGGATCTGAACACCGGGGAGCTGTTTTTT.

At least ten counts were recorded for this clonotype. The chain combines TRBV6-1 with TRBJ2-3, with 11 nucleotides matching TRBD2. CDR3 size: 14 residues. The germline gives CDR1 MNHNS, CDR2 SASEGT. V lost 6 bases to trimming and J lost 2 bases; unmatched junction nucleotides: 1. CDR3 in DNA: TGTGCCAGCAGGACTAGCGGGAACACAGATACGCAGTATTTT. The encoded protein is CASRTSGNTDTQYF.

This chain connects TRBV5-4 to TRBJ2-1; the D gene is possibly TRBD2 (6 bases). The CDR3 loop spans 13 amino acids. Germline V lookup: CDR1 SGHNT, CDR2 YYREEE (reference sequence). With 6 bases removed from V and 13 bases from J, the gap between germline ends came to 20 bases. The chain's CDR3 is CASNVGDSLRQFF. In DNA, the CDR3 is TGTGCCAGCAACGTTGGGGACTCCCTGAGACAGTTCTTC.

In its sample, this clonotype was seen a few times. The V gene is TRBV20-1, the J gene TRBJ1-3; TRBD1 might be the D (5 bases). Trimming shortened V by 6 bases and J by 1 base, and 19 bases separated the two germline ends. Germline lookup yields CDR1 DFQATT and CDR2 SNEGSKA (reference sequence). The CDR3 has 16 residues. CDR3 nucleotides: TGCAGTGCCGAAGCTCGATCAGGGATATCTGGAAACACCATATATTTT. As protein: CSAEARSGISGNTIYF.

The J gene is TRBJ1-2, the V gene TRBV4-1; D gene ambiguous. Germline V gives CDR1 MGHRA, CDR2 YSYEKL. The CDR3 contains 17 residues. Trimming pared 0 bases from V and 3 bases from J, leaving 17 bases between. CDR3 sequence reads: CASSQDLGGRRHYGYTF. In DNA, the CDR3 is TGCGCCAGCAGCCAAGATCTAGGAGGCAGGCGCCACTATGGCTACACCTTC.

In its sample, this clonotype was seen a few times. V is TRBV12-3 or TRBV12-4 and J is TRBJ1-1, with 10 positions matching TRBD1. This CDR3 is built from 15 residues. After removal of 5 bases from V and 7 bases from J, the junction contained 10 bases not matched to a gene. CDR3: CASSGTGALRGEAFF. CDR3 bases: TGTGCCAGCAGTGGGACAGGGGCCCTAAGGGGTGAAGCTTTCTTT.

J is TRBJ2-3 and V is TRBV12-3 or TRBV12-4; TRBD2 aligns across 8 bases. The CDR3 consists of 18 residues. J lost 0 bases, V lost 0 bases, and 8 bases had no gene match. CDR3 in DNA: TGTGCCAGCAGTTTAGCCGCCGGGACTAGAGCAAGCACAGATACGCAGTATTTT. Translated, it gives CASSLAAGTRASTDTQYF.

This clonotype showed up many times. The V gene is TRBV11-2, the J gene TRBJ2-1; 8 bases are shared with TRBD2. CDR3 length equals 13 residues. V dropped 5 bases and J dropped 7; count of bases not matched to a gene: 4. The germline CDR1 and CDR2 sequences are SGHAT and FQNNGV. The CDR3 here is CASSGPGGNEQFF. The CDR3 coding sequence is TGTGCCAGCAGCGGGCCGGGAGGGAATGAGCAGTTCTTC.

V is TRBV7-6 and J is TRBJ2-7; no clear D gene. CDR1 is SGHVS, CDR2 FNYEAQ, per germline. This CDR3 is 13 amino acids long. V shed 2 bases and J shed 0 bases, with 5 bases lying between them. CDR3 protein: CASSLNPSYEQYF. In DNA, the CDR3 is TGTGCCAGCAGCTTAAATCCCTCCTACGAGCAGTACTTC. Full variable domain (remainder filled in from reference TRBV7-6 and TRBJ2-7): GAGVSQSPRYKVTKRGQDVALRCDPISGHVSLYWYRQALGQGPEFLTYFNYEAQQDKSGLPNDRFSAERPEGSISTLTIQRTEQRDSAMYRCASSLNPSYEQYFGPGTRLTVT.

This clonotype came up once. This CDR3 is CAISESPTARTDTQYF. The CDR3 DNA follows: TGTGCCATCAGTGAGTCTCCGACAGCCCGGACAGATACGCAGTATTTT. The V gene is TRBV10-3, the J gene TRBJ2-3; D might be TRBD1 (5 bases). Germline V gene lookup returns CDR1 ENHRY and CDR2 SYGVKD. The V end was cut by 0 bases, the J end by 3 bases, with 13 bases between. The CDR3 has 16 amino acids.

At least ten counts were recorded for this clonotype. The chain links TRBV12-3 or TRBV12-4 to TRBJ2-1, with 8 bases identical to TRBD2. This CDR3 spans 16 amino acids. The trim removed 0 bases at V and 0 bases at J, leaving 1 base unmatched. The CDR3 reads CASSLAGGGSYNEQFF. The CDR3 DNA is TGTGCCAGCAGTTTAGCCGGGGGGGGCTCCTACAATGAGCAGTTCTTC.

The chain has TRBV2 and TRBJ2-1; TRBD2 aligns across 8 bases. The germline gives CDR1 SNHLY, CDR2 FYNNEI. The CDR3 runs 16 residues. The V and J ends lost 6 bases and 0 bases, in that order; junction bases with no gene match: 7. CDR3 nucleotide sequence: TGTGCCAGCAGGAAGACTAGCGCGAGCTCCTACAATGAGCAGTTCTTC. This gives the protein CASRKTSASSYNEQFF. Variable domain in full (rest from reference TRBV2 and TRBJ2-1): EPEVTQTPSHQVTQMGQEVILRCVPISNHLYFYWYRQILGQKVEFLVSFYNNEISEKSEIFDDQFSVERPDGSNFTLKIRSTKLEDSAMYFCASRKTSASSYNEQFFGPGTRLTVL.

The chain has TRBV11-2 and TRBJ1-1; 7 nucleotides match TRBD1. The J segment lost 3 bases and the V segment lost 3 bases, leaving 1 base of the junction unmatched. Germline V CDR1 and CDR2: SGHAT, FQNNGV. There are 13 residues in the CDR3. This CDR3 reads CASSLRGHTEAFF. CDR3 bases: TGTGCCAGCAGCTTGAGGGGGCACACTGAAGCTTTCTTT. The whole variable domain, remainder taken from reference TRBV11-2 and TRBJ1-1, is EAGVAQSPRYKIIEKRQSVAFWCNPISGHATLYWYQQILGQGPKLLIQFQNNGVVDDSQLPKDRFSAERLKGVDSTLKIQPAKLEDSAVYLCASSLRGHTEAFFGQGTRLTVV.

This clonotype came up many times. The chain has TRBV29-1 and TRBJ2-7, with a tentative D call TRBD1 (6 bases). Trimming shortened V by 5 bases and J by 5 bases, and 16 bases separated the two germline ends. The CDR3 runs to 13 residues. Germline loops: CDR1 SQVTM, CDR2 ANQGSEA. The CDR3 sequence: CSVRVAGVHEQYF. CDR3 in DNA: TGCAGCGTTAGGGTGGCAGGGGTGCACGAGCAGTACTTC.